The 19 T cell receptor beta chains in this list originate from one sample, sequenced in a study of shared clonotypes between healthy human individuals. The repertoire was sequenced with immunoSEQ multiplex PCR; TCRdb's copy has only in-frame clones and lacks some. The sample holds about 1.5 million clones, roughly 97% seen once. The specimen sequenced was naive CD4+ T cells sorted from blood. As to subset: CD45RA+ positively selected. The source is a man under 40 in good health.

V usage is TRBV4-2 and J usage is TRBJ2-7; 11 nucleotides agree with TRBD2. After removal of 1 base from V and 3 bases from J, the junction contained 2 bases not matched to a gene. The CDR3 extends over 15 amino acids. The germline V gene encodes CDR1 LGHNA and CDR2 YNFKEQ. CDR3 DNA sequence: TGTGCCAGCAGCCAAGGACTAGCGGGATACTACGAGCAGTACTTC. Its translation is CASSQGLAGYYEQYF.

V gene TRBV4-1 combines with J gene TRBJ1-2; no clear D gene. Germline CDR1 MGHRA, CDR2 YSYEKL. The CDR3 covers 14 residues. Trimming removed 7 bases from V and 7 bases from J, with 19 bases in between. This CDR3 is CASKETRFVSGYTF. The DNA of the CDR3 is TGCGCCAGCAAGGAAACTCGGTTCGTGAGTGGCTACACCTTC.

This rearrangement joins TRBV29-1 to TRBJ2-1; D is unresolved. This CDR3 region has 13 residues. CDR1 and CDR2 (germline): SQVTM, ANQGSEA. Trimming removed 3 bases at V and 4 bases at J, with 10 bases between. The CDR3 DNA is TGCAGCGTTGATTTTCAGCTTTACAATGAGCAGTTCTTC. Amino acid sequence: CSVDFQLYNEQFF.

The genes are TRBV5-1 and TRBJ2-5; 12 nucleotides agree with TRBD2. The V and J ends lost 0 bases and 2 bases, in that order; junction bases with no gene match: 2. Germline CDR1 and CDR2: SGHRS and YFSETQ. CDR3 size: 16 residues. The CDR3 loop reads CASSLGGLAGQETQYF. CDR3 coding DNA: TGCGCCAGCAGCTTGGGCGGACTAGCGGGACAAGAGACCCAGTACTTC.

The CDR3 DNA sequence: TGTGCCAGCAGCCCTCTGAAGGGAGCGGCCGCGACCTACAATGAGCAGTTCTTC. This sequence encodes CASSPLKGAAATYNEQFF. The chain has TRBV7-6 and TRBJ2-1; perhaps TRBD2 as D (5 bases). V was pared by 5 bases and J by 2 bases, with 22 bases between. Germline lookup yields CDR1 SGHVS and CDR2 FNYEAQ. This CDR3 is built from 18 residues.

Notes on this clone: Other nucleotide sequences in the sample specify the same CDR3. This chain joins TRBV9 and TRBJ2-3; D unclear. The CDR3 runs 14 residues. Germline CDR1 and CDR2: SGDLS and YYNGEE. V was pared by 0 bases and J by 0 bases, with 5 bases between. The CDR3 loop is CASSVVGSTDTQYF. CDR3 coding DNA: TGTGCCAGCAGCGTAGTCGGAAGCACAGATACGCAGTATTTT.

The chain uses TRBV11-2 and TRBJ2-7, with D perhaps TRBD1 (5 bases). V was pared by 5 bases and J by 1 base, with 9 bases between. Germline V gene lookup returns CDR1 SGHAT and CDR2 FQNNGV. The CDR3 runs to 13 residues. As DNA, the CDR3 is TGTGCCAGCAGCACGGACACTTCCTACGAGCAGTACTTC. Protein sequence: CASSTDTSYEQYF.

The CDR3 loop is CASTRGGINGYTF. CDR3 nucleotides: TGTGCCAGCACCCGAGGTGGGATAAATGGCTACACCTTC. V and J are TRBV2 and TRBJ1-2; the D is unclear. Germline CDR1 reads SNHLY; CDR2 reads FYNNEI. CDR3 length equals 13 residues. Trimming took 7 bases from V and 6 from J, leaving 15 bases between them.

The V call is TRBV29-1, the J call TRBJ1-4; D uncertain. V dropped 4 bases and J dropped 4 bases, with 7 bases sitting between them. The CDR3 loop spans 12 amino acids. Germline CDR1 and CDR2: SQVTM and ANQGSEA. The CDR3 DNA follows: TGCAGCGTTGTCGTCGATAATGAAAAACTGTTTTTT. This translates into CSVVVDNEKLFF.

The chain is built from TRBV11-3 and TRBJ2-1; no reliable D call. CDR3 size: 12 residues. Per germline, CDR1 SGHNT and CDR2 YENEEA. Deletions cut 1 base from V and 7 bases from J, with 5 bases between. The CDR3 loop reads CASSLVENEQFF. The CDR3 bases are TGTGCCAGCAGCTTAGTGGAGAATGAGCAGTTCTTC. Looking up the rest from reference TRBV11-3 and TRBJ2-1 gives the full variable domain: EAGVVQSPRYKIIEKKQPVAFWCNPISGHNTLYWYLQNLGQGPELLIRYENEEAVDDSQLPKDRFSAERLKGVDSTLKIQPAELGDSAVYLCASSLVENEQFFGPGTRLTVL.

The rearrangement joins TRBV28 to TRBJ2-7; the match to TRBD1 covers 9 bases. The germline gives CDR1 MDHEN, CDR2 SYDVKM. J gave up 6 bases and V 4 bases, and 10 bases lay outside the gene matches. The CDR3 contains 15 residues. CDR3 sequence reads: CASSSRQGVRSEQYF. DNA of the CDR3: TGTGCCAGCAGTTCCCGACAGGGGGTACGTTCCGAGCAGTACTTC.

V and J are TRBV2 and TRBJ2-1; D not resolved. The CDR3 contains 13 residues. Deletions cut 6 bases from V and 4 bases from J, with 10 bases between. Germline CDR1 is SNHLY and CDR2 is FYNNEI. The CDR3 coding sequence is TGTGCCAGCAGCGCGGCTAGGTACAATGAGCAGTTCTTC. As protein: CASSAARYNEQFF.

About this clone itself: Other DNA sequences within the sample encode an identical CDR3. The CDR3 protein is CASSPTGTGAYEQYF. CDR3 in DNA: TGTGCCAGCTCACCCACCGGGACAGGGGCATACGAGCAGTACTTC. The rearrangement links TRBV18 to TRBJ2-7; 10 bases match TRBD1. This CDR3 comprises 15 residues. Germline V gives CDR1 KGHSH, CDR2 LQKENI. V dropped 3 bases and J dropped 4; count of bases not matched to a gene: 6. The full variable domain, with the rest looked up from reference TRBV18 and TRBJ2-7, is NAGVMQNPRHLVRRRGQEARLRCSPMKGHSHVYWYRQLPEEGLKFMVYLQKENIIDESGMPKERFSAEFPKEGPSILRIQQVVRGDSAAYFCASSPTGTGAYEQYFGPGTRLTVT.

CDR3: CASSLDRGSADTQYF. Here the CDR3 DNA reads TGTGCCAGCAGCTTAGATCGGGGGAGCGCAGATACGCAGTATTTT. The J gene is TRBJ2-3, the V gene TRBV11-3; D might be TRBD2 (6 bases). The CDR3 is 15 residues long. V lost 0 bases, J lost 4 bases, and 11 bases lay in between. The germline CDR1 and CDR2 sequences are SGHNT and YENEEA.

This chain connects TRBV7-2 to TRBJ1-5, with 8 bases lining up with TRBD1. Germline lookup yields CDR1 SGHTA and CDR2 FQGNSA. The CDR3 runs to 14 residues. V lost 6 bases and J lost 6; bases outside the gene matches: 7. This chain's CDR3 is CASRGQGQGQPQHF. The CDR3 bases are TGTGCCAGCAGAGGACAGGGTCAAGGTCAGCCCCAGCATTTT.

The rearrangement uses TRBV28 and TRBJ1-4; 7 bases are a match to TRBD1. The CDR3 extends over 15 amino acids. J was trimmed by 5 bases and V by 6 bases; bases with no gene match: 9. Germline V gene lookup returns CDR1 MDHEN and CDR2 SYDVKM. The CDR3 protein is CASRAPDRMNEKLFF. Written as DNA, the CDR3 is TGTGCCAGCAGGGCCCCGGACAGGATGAATGAAAAACTGTTTTTT.

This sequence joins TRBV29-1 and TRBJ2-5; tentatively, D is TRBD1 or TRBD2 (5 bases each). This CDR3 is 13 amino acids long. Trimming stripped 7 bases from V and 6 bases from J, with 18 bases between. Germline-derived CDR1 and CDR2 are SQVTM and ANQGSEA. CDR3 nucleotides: TGCAGCGAAATAGTGGGGCCCGGGAAGACCCAGTACTTC. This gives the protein CSEIVGPGKTQYF.

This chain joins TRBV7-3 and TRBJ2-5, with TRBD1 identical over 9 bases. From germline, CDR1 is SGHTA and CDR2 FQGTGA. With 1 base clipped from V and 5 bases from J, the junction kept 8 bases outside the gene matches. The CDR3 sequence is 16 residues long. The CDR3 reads CASSLRGTGREETQYF. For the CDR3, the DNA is TGTGCCAGCAGCTTAAGGGGGACAGGGAGGGAGGAGACCCAGTACTTC.

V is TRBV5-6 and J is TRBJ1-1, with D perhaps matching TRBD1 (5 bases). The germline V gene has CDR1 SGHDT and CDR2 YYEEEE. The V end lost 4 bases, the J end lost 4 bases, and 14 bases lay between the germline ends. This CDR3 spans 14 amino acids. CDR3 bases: TGTGCCAGCAGCCGGGACCCCCGGGGCACTGAAGCTTTCTTT. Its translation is CASSRDPRGTEAFF. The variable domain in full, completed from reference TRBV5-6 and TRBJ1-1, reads DAGVTQSPTHLIKTRGQQVTLRCSPKSGHDTVSWYQQALGQGPQFIFQYYEEEERQRGNFPDRFSGHQFPNYSSELNVNALLLGDSALYLCASSRDPRGTEAFFGQGTRLTVV.